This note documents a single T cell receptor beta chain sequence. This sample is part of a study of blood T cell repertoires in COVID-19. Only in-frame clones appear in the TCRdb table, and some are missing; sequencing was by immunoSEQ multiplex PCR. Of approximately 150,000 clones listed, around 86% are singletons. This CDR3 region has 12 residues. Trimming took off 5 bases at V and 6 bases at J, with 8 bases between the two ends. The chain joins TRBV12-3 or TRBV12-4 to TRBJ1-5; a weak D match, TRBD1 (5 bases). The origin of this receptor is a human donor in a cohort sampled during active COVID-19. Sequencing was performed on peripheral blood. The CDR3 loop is CASSQGSQPQHF. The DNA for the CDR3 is TGTGCCAGCAGTCAGGGAAGTCAGCCCCAGCATTTT.